The 7 T cell receptor beta chains presented below share a single source sample, sequenced in a study of human T cells and chemical hapten exposure. TCRdb itself ran the RACE reads through MiXCR, one entry per CDR3 protein. The sample holds approximately 350,000 distinct CDR3 sequences, about 6% seen once. Time point noted: patch test 2, 6 weeks after DPC sensitization. Indicated treatment: therapeutic diphenylcyclopropenone sensitization with weekly scalp DPC. This specimen was whole blood, taken in connection with sensitization to the hapten diphenylcyclopropenone (DPC). The origin of the receptors is a woman aged 18-29 years with alopecia areata. Some clones in this sample may be carry-over from other donors' samples.

This chain uses TRBV6-6 with TRBJ2-3; TRBD1 agrees at 7 bases. Germline V CDR1 and CDR2: MNHNY, SVGAGI (reference sequence). After removal of 5 bases from V and 4 bases from J, the junction contained 6 bases not matched to a gene. The CDR3 runs 14 residues. As DNA, the CDR3 is TGTGCCAGCAGTCGCAACAGGGGAGCAGATACGCAGTATTTT. It codes for CASSRNRGADTQYF.

The table lists this clonotype with many counts. V gene TRBV10-3 combines with J gene TRBJ2-7, with D perhaps given as TRBD1 or TRBD2 (5 bases each). V shed 3 bases and J shed 0 bases, with 9 bases lying between them. The CDR3 contains 14 residues. Germline V gives CDR1 ENHRY, CDR2 SYGVKD. The CDR3 loop reads CAISDWGSSYEQYF. The CDR3 bases are TGTGCCATCAGTGATTGGGGGTCCTCCTACGAGCAGTACTTC.

The table lists this clonotype with a few counts. The gene calls are TRBV6-5 and TRBJ2-7; D remains ambiguous. The V and J ends lost 0 bases and 3 bases respectively, with 12 bases between them. The V gene's germline CDR1 is MNHEY and CDR2 SVGAGI. The CDR3 contains 15 residues. The CDR3 loop is CASSYSGLQFYEQYF. CDR3 nucleotides: TGTGCCAGCAGTTACTCAGGGCTCCAGTTCTACGAGCAGTACTTC.

This clonotype was counted many times. The chain carries TRBV28 and TRBJ1-5; unclear D gene. From germline, CDR1 is MDHEN and CDR2 SYDVKM. The CDR3 runs 14 residues. Trimming took 4 bases from V and 9 from J, leaving 16 bases between them. The CDR3 region has the DNA TGTGCCAGCAGTTCGGTTAGGGCATCCCCGCCCCAGCATTTT. This translates into CASSSVRASPPQHF.

The CDR3 loop reads CASSLNQNTEAFF. The CDR3 DNA is TGTGCCAGCAGCTTAAACCAGAACACTGAAGCTTTCTTT. The chain uses TRBV7-9 and TRBJ1-1; D unresolved. The germline V gene encodes CDR1 SEHNR and CDR2 FQNEAQ (reference sequence). The V end lost 2 bases, the J end lost 1 base, and 5 bases lay between the germline ends. The CDR3 is 13 residues long.

Only a few counts were recorded for this clonotype. This chain connects TRBV2 to TRBJ2-5; 8 bases match TRBD2. This CDR3 spans 15 amino acids. The germline gives CDR1 SNHLY, CDR2 FYNNEI. V lost 5 bases and J lost 4; bases outside the gene matches: 9. DNA for the CDR3: TGTGCCAGCAGTTCCTCCCAAGCGGGGGCAGAGACCCAGTACTTC. Amino acid sequence: CASSSSQAGAETQYF.

At least ten counts were recorded for this clonotype. The chain employs TRBV5-1 and TRBJ1-1, with 8 positions matching TRBD1. The germline V gene encodes CDR1 SGHRS and CDR2 YFSETQ. CDR3 length: 14 residues. With V trimmed by 4 bases and J by 3 bases, 5 bases remained unmatched. CDR3 sequence: CASSVGQEDTEAFF. In nucleotides, the CDR3 is TGCGCCAGCAGCGTGGGACAGGAGGACACTGAAGCTTTCTTT.